This T cell receptor (beta chain) was found in a study of blood T cell repertoires in COVID-19. The data were produced by immunoSEQ multiplex PCR, yet TCRdb's version contains in-frame clones alone and is incomplete. The table lists approximately 320,000 clones, about nine tenths of them singletons. This CDR3 has 13 residues. CDR1 SGHAT and CDR2 FQNNGV come from the germline V gene. Trimming removed 5 bases at V and 4 bases at J, with 12 bases between. Seattle-derived patients entered the study during active infection and were followed longitudinally. This TCR derives from a young woman with COVID-19, enrolled during active disease. The chain couples TRBV11-2 to TRBJ2-7, with a tentative D call TRBD2 (6 bases). Sequencing was carried out using peripheral blood. In nucleotides, the CDR3 is TGTGCCAGCAGCCCGGCGGGGATATACGAGCAGTACTTC. Its protein product is CASSPAGIYEQYF.